Presented here are 18 T cell receptor beta chains from one specimen sequenced in a study of T cell responses to AZD1222 COVID-19 vaccine (TCRdb year 2021). The library was generated by the immunoSEQ multiplex PCR assay. This immuneACCESS table, as held by TCRdb, lists in-frame sequences with V and J called but not all clones. Of the missing ones, under half trace to an unresolved V gene in checked studies; the others have no known cause. In all, the sample holds some 130,000 clones, and just over 90% of those were seen once. Together, the top ten hold 6.9% of the sample. The time point label of this sample denotes: baseline before first vaccination. Sample: peripheral blood, taken on day 0 of AZD1222 vaccination. The receptors shown here come from an adult in good health.

The J gene is TRBJ1-5, the V gene TRBV19; D gene uncertain. There are 13 residues in the CDR3. The ends were cut back, 2 bases at V and 3 bases at J, with 5 bases in the middle. Germline V lookup: CDR1 LNHDA, CDR2 SQIVND (reference sequence). The CDR3, as DNA: TGTGCCAGTAGTATAAGGGTCAATCAGCCCCAGCATTTT. Its protein is CASSIRVNQPQHF.

This clone occurred a few times. This chain connects TRBV28 to TRBJ2-7; 8 bases line up with TRBD1. Losses at the gene ends were 9 bases for V and 2 bases for J; bases not matched to a gene: 9. This CDR3 has 14 residues. CDR1 and CDR2 from the germline V gene are MDHEN and SYDVKM. CDR3 protein: CASLTGGNAYEQYF. The DNA of the CDR3 is TGTGCCAGTCTAACAGGGGGTAACGCCTACGAGCAGTACTTC.

The genes are TRBV18 and TRBJ2-7, with 7 bases matching TRBD1. This CDR3 has 15 residues. The germline V gene has CDR1 KGHSH and CDR2 LQKENI. The J segment lost 3 bases and the V segment lost 2 bases, leaving 7 bases of the junction unmatched. DNA of the CDR3: TGTGCCAGCTCACCAAACCGGGACAGCTTCTACGAGCAGTACTTC. Translation gives CASSPNRDSFYEQYF.

J is TRBJ2-1 and V is TRBV6-5; no clear D gene. This CDR3 spans 13 amino acids. The V gene lost 8 bases and the J gene lost 8 bases, with 16 bases spanning the gap. The germline CDR1 and CDR2 sequences are MNHEY and SVGAGI. CDR3 region: CASGSPPGYEQFF. The DNA of the CDR3 is TGTGCCAGCGGCTCCCCTCCGGGCTATGAGCAGTTCTTC.

The chain combines TRBV6-2 or TRBV6-3 with TRBJ2-7; 13 positions agree with TRBD2. CDR3 length: 15 residues. J was trimmed by 2 bases and V by 6 bases; bases with no gene match: 4. Germline assignment: CDR1 MNHEY and CDR2 SVGEGT. The CDR3 reads CASSLTSGGPYEQYF. CDR3 coding DNA: TGTGCCAGCAGCTTGACTAGCGGGGGGCCCTACGAGCAGTACTTC.

The V and J genes are TRBV5-1 and TRBJ2-5; 8 bases are shared with TRBD1. Germline V lookup: CDR1 SGHRS, CDR2 YFSETQ. V shed 8 bases and J 2 bases; nucleotides not matched to a gene: 8. CDR3 size: 14 residues. CDR3 region: CASLPGTGQETQYF. CDR3 bases: TGCGCCAGTCTTCCCGGGACAGGACAAGAGACCCAGTACTTC.

J is TRBJ1-5 and V is TRBV6-5; no clear D. CDR3 length equals 14 residues. The ends were cut back, 6 bases at V and 2 bases at J, with 11 bases in the middle. Germline CDR1 is MNHEY and CDR2 is SVGAGI. The CDR3 nucleotides read TGTGCCAGCAGAGCCGGGTCGGGCAATCAGCCCCAGCATTTT. Translated, it gives CASRAGSGNQPQHF.

The V and J genes are TRBV6-6 and TRBJ1-5; 8 positions match TRBD1. Germline CDR1 reads MNHNY; CDR2 reads SVGAGI (reference sequence). This CDR3 is built from 13 residues. V was clipped by 8 bases and J by 5 bases; unmatched bases: 5. The CDR3 loop reads CASLRQGHQPQHF. CDR3 coding DNA: TGTGCCAGCCTGAGACAGGGGCATCAGCCCCAGCATTTT.

This clone was detected ten times or more. The chain recombines TRBV7-9 with TRBJ1-2, with a possible D match to TRBD1 (5 bases). V lost 1 base and J 7 bases, leaving 7 bases between the germline ends. The germline gives CDR1 SEHNR, CDR2 FQNEAQ (reference sequence). The CDR3 spans 12 residues. Here the CDR3 DNA reads TGTGCCAGCAGCTTAGAAAGGGGTGGCTACACCTTC. Translation: CASSLERGGYTF.

This clone was observed a single time. V and J are TRBV19 and TRBJ1-4; possibly TRBD1 for D (5 bases). V was clipped by 5 bases and J by 0 bases, with 7 bases between them. The CDR3 runs to 14 residues. Germline CDR1 and CDR2: LNHDA and SQIVND (reference sequence). The CDR3 is CASSGGATNEKLFF. The CDR3 nucleotides are TGTGCCAGTAGTGGGGGAGCAACTAATGAAAAACTGTTTTTT.

In its sample, this clone was seen once. The chain uses TRBV6-6 and TRBJ1-5; 8 bases fit TRBD1. The CDR3 is 16 amino acids. Germline CDR1 is MNHNY and CDR2 is SVGAGI (reference sequence). Germline trimming cut 2 bases from V and 0 bases from J; bases unmatched to any gene: 3. CDR3: CASSYVTGASNQPQHF. CDR3 nucleotide sequence: TGTGCCAGCAGTTACGTGACAGGGGCTAGCAATCAGCCCCAGCATTTT.

The J gene is TRBJ2-2, the V gene TRBV27; the D gene is possibly TRBD1 (5 bases). V shed 6 bases and J shed 6 bases, with 14 bases lying between them. The CDR3 length is 14 residues. CDR1 is MNHEY and CDR2 is SMNVEV in the germline V gene (reference sequence). The CDR3 loop reads CASRKGLVPGELFF. CDR3 bases: TGTGCCAGCAGAAAGGGGCTCGTGCCCGGGGAGCTGTTTTTT.

The CDR3 loop is CASSENMGQFFSNQPQHF. The CDR3 nucleotides are TGTGCCAGCAGTGAAAATATGGGACAGTTCTTTAGCAATCAGCCCCAGCATTTT. V gene TRBV6-1 combines with J gene TRBJ1-5, with TRBD1 identical over 7 bases. The CDR3 length is 18 residues. The germline V gene encodes CDR1 MNHNS and CDR2 SASEGT. The junction had 10 bases not matched to a gene; V was cut back by 2 bases and J by 0 bases.

The chain couples TRBV30 to TRBJ1-1; possibly TRBD1 for D (5 bases). Trimming removed 3 bases at V and 11 bases at J, with 13 bases between. The CDR3 has 11 amino acids. The germline gives CDR1 GTSNPN, CDR2 SVGIG (reference sequence). For the CDR3, the DNA is TGTGCCTGGAGAGGGACGTACGTGGCTTTCTTT. The encoded protein is CAWRGTYVAFF.

This clone is large by share. V usage is TRBV10-3 and J usage is TRBJ2-2; TRBD2 matches at 9 bases. Trimming removed 7 bases from V and 1 base from J; junction bases left unmatched: 1. From germline, CDR1 is ENHRY and CDR2 SYGVKD. The CDR3 has 14 residues. The CDR3 loop is CAINSGGNTGELFF. CDR3 DNA: TGTGCCATCAATAGCGGGGGGAACACCGGGGAGCTGTTTTTT.

The genes are TRBV5-4 and TRBJ1-2; the match to TRBD1 covers 11 bases. This CDR3 is built from 16 residues. V gave up 4 bases and J gave up 4 bases; unmatched junction bases: 9. Germline-derived CDR1 and CDR2 are SGHNT and YYREEE (reference sequence). The CDR3 sequence: CASSSGGQGAFYGYTF. The CDR3 nucleotides are TGTGCCAGCAGCAGTGGAGGACAGGGGGCTTTCTATGGCTACACCTTC.

The rearrangement uses TRBV9 and TRBJ1-1, with D tentatively TRBD1 (5 bases). Germline values: CDR1 SGDLS, CDR2 YYNGEE. The CDR3 consists of 15 residues. Trimming stripped 4 bases from V and 2 bases from J, with 15 bases between. CDR3 nucleotide sequence: TGTGCCAGCAGCCCGCCCCGGGGGATTAACACTGAAGCTTTCTTT. This translates into CASSPPRGINTEAFF.

Details on this clone: Within the sample, other DNA sequences also encode this same CDR3. The chain recombines TRBV28 with TRBJ1-6, with D tentatively TRBD1 (5 bases). Trimming shortened V by 1 base and J by 9 bases, and 10 bases separated the two germline ends. The CDR3 is made up of 14 amino acids. CDR1 MDHEN and CDR2 SYDVKM come from the germline V gene. CDR3 nucleotide sequence: TGTGCCAGCAGTTTATCAGGGATAGGTTCACCCCTCCACTTT. Translation gives CASSLSGIGSPLHF.